The clone carrying this T cell receptor beta chain has a handful of counts. The sample originates from a study of response to subunit inactivated influenza vaccine. CDR1 MNHEY and CDR2 SVGAGI come from the germline V gene. This CDR3 has 16 residues. V was clipped by 4 bases and J by 4 bases, with 17 bases between them. Via MiXCR, TCRdb re-called the RT-PCR reads, giving one row per CDR3 protein. The table lists just under 550,000 distinct CDR3 sequences, 20% to 25% of them singletons. Separately, the same data were catalogued under a study of T cells expressing NK-cell markers. As that report states: TCR beta libraries carry UMIs added by 5'RACE template switching. Dominant NKG2C+ clonotype frequencies of about 1.0-7.0% of CD8+ T cells were measured in several donors.

This chain joins TRBV6-5 and TRBJ2-4; a weak D match, TRBD1 (8 bases). The sample was CD4+ T cells sorted from PBMCs, taken approximately 12 days after vaccination. This sequence originates from a man aged 50 or older who received an inactivated influenza vaccine. The CDR3 is CASSSRTGRGKNIQYF. Written as DNA, the CDR3 is TGTGCCAGCAGTTCCCGGACAGGGAGGGGGAAAAACATTCAGTACTTC.